This T cell receptor (beta chain) was sequenced during a study of blood T cell repertoires in COVID-19. Whole-study context: Collection of acute and convalescent COVID-19 samples took place in the United States, Italy and Spain. T cells, B-cell-depleted T cells, or PBMCs supplied cDNA or gDNA.

Trimming pared 1 base from V and 2 bases from J, leaving 7 bases between. Looked up from germline, CDR1 is SEHNR and CDR2 is FQNEAQ (reference sequence). The CDR3 has 14 amino acids. Original handling: Estimates of nucleated cell counts were drawn from the amplification of reference gene primers. Clones were sequenced by immunoSEQ multiplex PCR, and TCRdb holds only the in-frame ones, with some missing. Clone size and the V and J calls come from that table; the DNA yielded D and trimming. Of hundreds of thousands of clones in the sample, roughly 82% were seen once. The sample comprised peripheral blood. This clonotype originated in a woman of 80 years or more with active or convalescent COVID-19. The gene calls are TRBV7-9 and TRBJ2-3; D might be TRBD2 (5 bases). CDR3 coding DNA: TGTGCCAGCAGCTTAGGTCGGGACACAGATACGCAGTATTTT. This gives the protein CASSLGRDTDTQYF. The full variable domain, its missing parts supplied by reference TRBV7-9 and TRBJ2-3, is DTGVSQNPRHKITKRGQNVTFRCDPISEHNRLYWYRQTLGQGPEFLTYFQNEAQLEKSRLLSDRFSAERPKGSFSTLEIQRTEQGDSAMYLCASSLGRDTDTQYFGPGTRLTVL.